The 30 T cell receptor beta chains below all came from one sample that was sequenced in a study of PD-1 blockade in mismatch repair-deficient tumors. TCRdb's copy holds only in-frame clones and misses some; the assay was immunoSEQ multiplex PCR. The sample has about 68,000 clones, more than 75% seen once. Here the sequenced sample was peripheral blood, taken 2 weeks after starting pembrolizumab. The receptors derive from an adult with mismatch repair-deficient cancer.

The V and J genes are TRBV29-1 and TRBJ2-7; 8 bases line up with TRBD2. Trimming took 2 bases from V and 4 from J; bases not matched to a gene: 7. Germline values: CDR1 SQVTM, CDR2 ANQGSEA. The CDR3 has 14 amino acids. In DNA form, the CDR3 reads TGCAGCGTTGAACTAGCGGGCCTCGGGTACGAGCAGTACTTC. Protein product: CSVELAGLGYEQYF.

The chain uses TRBV7-9 and TRBJ2-1; maybe TRBD1 (6 bases). The CDR3 has 13 residues. The ends were cut back, 5 bases at V and 6 bases at J, with 11 bases in the middle. CDR1 and CDR2 from the germline V gene are SEHNR and FQNEAQ (reference sequence). The CDR3 sequence: CASSQGRGNEQFF. CDR3 DNA sequence: TGTGCCAGCAGCCAAGGCAGGGGCAATGAGCAGTTCTTC.

The gene calls are TRBV5-1 and TRBJ2-2; 8 positions agree with TRBD1. The length of the CDR3 is 15 residues. J gave up 6 bases and V 4 bases, and 8 bases lay outside the gene matches. Germline V lookup: CDR1 SGHRS, CDR2 YFSETQ. The CDR3 DNA reads as TGCGCCAGCAGCAGCCAGGGGGCGACGGCCGGGGAGCTGTTTTTT. Its protein product is CASSSQGATAGELFF.

This clone was counted between two and nine times. This chain joins TRBV27 and TRBJ1-2; D is ambiguous. CDR3 length: 16 residues. Trimming removed 5 bases at V and 0 bases at J, with 16 bases between. CDR1 and CDR2 (germline): MNHEY, SMNVEV (reference sequence). DNA of the CDR3: TGTGCCAGCAGTACCATCCGCGGGCGAACTAACTATGGCTACACCTTC. As protein: CASSTIRGRTNYGYTF.

The genes are TRBV5-8 and TRBJ1-1; D might be TRBD1 (5 bases). V lost 2 bases, J lost 6 bases, and 20 bases lay in between. Germline CDR1 SGHTS, CDR2 YDEGEE. The CDR3 spans 16 residues. The CDR3, as DNA: TGTGCCAGCAGCTTCTATTCTTCCCAGCTACAGGCTGAAGCTTTCTTT. Its translation is CASSFYSSQLQAEAFF.

The gene calls are TRBV5-1 and TRBJ1-4, with TRBD1 matching over 9 bases. The V and J ends lost 0 bases and 6 bases, in that order; junction bases with no gene match: 3. The CDR3 length is 15 residues. Germline V gene lookup returns CDR1 SGHRS and CDR2 YFSETQ. This CDR3 reads CASSLGTGVYEKLFF. For the CDR3, the DNA is TGCGCCAGCAGCTTGGGGACAGGGGTTTATGAAAAACTGTTTTTT.

The chain carries TRBV5-5 and TRBJ2-2, with D possibly being TRBD1 (6 bases). CDR1 is SGHKS and CDR2 is YYEKEE in the germline V gene (reference sequence). The ends were cut back, 6 bases at V and 5 bases at J, with 20 bases in the middle. The CDR3 extends over 16 amino acids. The CDR3 DNA sequence: TGTGCCAGCACCCCTCGAACAGGGAGATTGACCGGGGAGCTGTTTTTT. This encodes CASTPRTGRLTGELFF.

Only a few counts were recorded for this clone. The CDR3 is CASSFGGSPEQFF. DNA for the CDR3: TGTGCCAGCAGTTTCGGGGGATCGCCTGAGCAGTTCTTC. V and J are TRBV27 and TRBJ2-1, with D perhaps matching TRBD2 (6 bases). The V and J ends lost 3 bases and 9 bases respectively, with 12 bases between them. The length of the CDR3 is 13 residues. Germline lookup yields CDR1 MNHEY and CDR2 SMNVEV (reference sequence).

This chain links TRBV5-1 with TRBJ2-3, with D possibly matching TRBD2 (6 bases). The CDR3 is 17 amino acids. Germline V gene lookup returns CDR1 SGHRS and CDR2 YFSETQ. Deletions cut 0 bases from V and 3 bases from J, with 17 bases between. In DNA, the CDR3 is TGCGCCAGCAGCTTGGGGGCGCGGCCGGGAGTAACAGATACGCAGTATTTT. Protein: CASSLGARPGVTDTQYF.

The chain joins TRBV7-9 to TRBJ1-1, with 8 bases matching TRBD1. Trimming cost V 4 bases and J 4 bases; bases outside gene matches: 5. There are 14 residues in the CDR3. From germline, CDR1 is SEHNR and CDR2 FQNEAQ (reference sequence). This CDR3 is CASSYQQGGTEAFF. Here the CDR3 DNA reads TGTGCCAGCAGCTACCAACAGGGGGGCACTGAAGCTTTCTTT. Complete variable domain (other parts from reference TRBV7-9 and TRBJ1-1): DTGVSQNPRHKITKRGQNVTFRCDPISEHNRLYWYRQTLGQGPEFLTYFQNEAQLEKSRLLSDRFSAERPKGSFSTLEIQRTEQGDSAMYLCASSYQQGGTEAFFGQGTRLTVV.

The chain employs TRBV30 and TRBJ2-2, with 11 bases that match TRBD2. The V gene's germline CDR1 is GTSNPN and CDR2 SVGIG (reference sequence). Trimming removed 2 bases from V and 10 bases from J; junction bases left unmatched: 9. The CDR3 sequence is 15 residues long. This CDR3 reads CAWSPLAGGFEELFF. The CDR3 DNA sequence: TGTGCCTGGAGTCCTCTAGCGGGAGGTTTTGAGGAGCTGTTTTTT.

In this sample, this clone turned up once. J is TRBJ2-5 and V is TRBV2; 8 nucleotides align to TRBD2. There are 14 residues in the CDR3. Germline CDR1 SNHLY, CDR2 FYNNEI. V lost 1 base to trimming and J lost 5 bases; unmatched junction nucleotides: 3. The DNA of the CDR3 is TGTGCCAGCAGTGAAGAGCGGGAGAGCGAGACCCAGTACTTC. Translation: CASSEERESETQYF. Looking up the rest from reference TRBV2 and TRBJ2-5 gives the full variable domain: EPEVTQTPSHQVTQMGQEVILRCVPISNHLYFYWYRQILGQKVEFLVSFYNNEISEKSEIFDDQFSVERPDGSNFTLKIRSTKLEDSAMYFCASSEERESETQYFGPGTRLLVL.

The chain recombines TRBV27 with TRBJ2-1; 7 bases are shared with TRBD2. In germline, CDR1 is MNHEY, CDR2 SMNVEV (reference sequence). Trimming at V came to 3 bases and at J to 7 bases, leaving 6 bases not matched to a gene. The CDR3 is 14 amino acids. CDR3 sequence reads: CASSLGRAINEQFF. The CDR3 DNA reads as TGTGCCAGCAGTTTGGGGAGGGCCATAAATGAGCAGTTCTTC.

This chain uses TRBV6-1 with TRBJ2-3; D may be TRBD2 (6 bases). V lost 11 bases and J lost 3, with 12 bases in between. This CDR3 contains 12 residues. CDR1 and CDR2 (germline): MNHNS, SASEGT. Here the CDR3 DNA reads TGTGCCCTGTGGGGGGTAACAGATACGCAGTATTTT. Its translation is CALWGVTDTQYF.

V gene TRBV27 combines with J gene TRBJ2-2, with D tentatively TRBD1 or TRBD2 (5 bases each). Germline loops: CDR1 MNHEY, CDR2 SMNVEV (reference sequence). V was trimmed by 6 bases and J by 2 bases, leaving 13 bases between them. This CDR3 is built from 15 residues. CDR3 nucleotides: TGTGCCAGCAGCCGAGGGGCTCTAAACACCGGGGAGCTGTTTTTT. This codes for CASSRGALNTGELFF.

The gene calls are TRBV2 and TRBJ2-7, with TRBD2 matching 8 bases. Losses at the gene ends were 5 bases for V and 7 bases for J; bases not matched to a gene: 10. Per the germline V gene, CDR1 is SNHLY and CDR2 is FYNNEI. The CDR3 length is 14 residues. DNA for the CDR3: TGTGCCAGCAGTTTACTAGCGGTGGGTTATGAGCAGTACTTC. This gives the protein CASSLLAVGYEQYF.

This chain links TRBV7-3 with TRBJ2-1; D might be TRBD1 or TRBD2, each matching 5 bases. Trimming shortened V by 5 bases and J by 7 bases, and 15 bases separated the two germline ends. Looked up from germline, CDR1 is SGHTA and CDR2 is FQGTGA. The CDR3 extends over 14 amino acids. In nucleotides, the CDR3 is TGTGCCAGCAGCCCGGGACCAACTCGAAATGAGCAGTTCTTC. This translates into CASSPGPTRNEQFF.

V is TRBV6-1 and J is TRBJ2-1; 11 bases are shared with TRBD2. The CDR3 is 17 residues long. CDR1 is MNHNS, CDR2 SASEGT, per germline. V lost 3 bases and J lost 7; bases outside the gene matches: 11. CDR3 nucleotides: TGTGCCAGCAGTGAGGGGGTGGTAGCGGGAGGGTGGAATGAGCAGTTCTTC. Amino acids: CASSEGVVAGGWNEQFF.

The genes are TRBV29-1 and TRBJ2-1, with TRBD2 identical over 10 bases. Germline V CDR1 and CDR2: SQVTM, ANQGSEA. Trimming cost V 6 bases and J 10 bases; bases outside gene matches: 12. This CDR3 is built from 14 residues. CDR3 protein: CSVSGLAAHGEQFF. The CDR3 nucleotides read TGCAGCGTGTCTGGACTAGCGGCCCATGGAGAGCAGTTCTTC.

J is TRBJ2-3 and V is TRBV7-8, with D possibly being TRBD1 or TRBD2 (5 bases each). Germline values: CDR1 SGHVS, CDR2 FQNEAQ. V gave up 1 base and J gave up 4 bases, with 6 bases separating them. The CDR3 extends over 13 amino acids. This chain's CDR3 is CASSLGGADTQYF. In DNA, the CDR3 is TGTGCCAGCAGCTTAGGAGGGGCAGATACGCAGTATTTT. The full variable domain, completed using reference TRBV7-8 and TRBJ2-3, is GAGVSQSPRYKVAKRGQDVALRCDPISGHVSLFWYQQALGQGPEFLTYFQNEAQLDKSGLPSDRFFAERPEGSVSTLKIQRTQQEDSAVYLCASSLGGADTQYFGPGTRLTVL.

This clone was picked up many times. The rearrangement uses TRBV4-3 and TRBJ2-3, with 7 bases that match TRBD1. The germline V gene encodes CDR1 LGHNA and CDR2 YSLEER. This CDR3 has 13 residues. V lost 4 bases to trimming and J lost 11 bases; unmatched junction nucleotides: 9. The CDR3 is CASSPGQPSQQYF. The DNA of the CDR3 is TGCGCCAGCAGCCCGGGACAGCCCAGCCAGCAGTATTTT.

The chain joins TRBV7-2 to TRBJ1-5; D is ambiguous. Germline-derived CDR1 and CDR2 are SGHTA and FQGNSA. The CDR3 has 13 amino acids. Trimming removed 4 bases from V and 3 bases from J, with 7 bases in between. CDR3 bases: TGTGCCAGCAGCTCCTACTCCAATCAGCCCCAGCATTTT. The encoded protein is CASSSYSNQPQHF. The whole variable domain, remainder taken from reference TRBV7-2 and TRBJ1-5, is GAGVSQSPSNKVTEKGKDVELRCDPISGHTALYWYRQSLGQGLEFLIYFQGNSAPDKSGLPSDRFSAERTGGSVSTLTIQRTQQEDSAVYLCASSSYSNQPQHFGDGTRLSIL.

This clone was detected a few times. V is TRBV6-4 and J is TRBJ2-1, with 7 bases fitting TRBD2. J was trimmed by 8 bases and V by 3 bases; bases with no gene match: 4. Germline V CDR1 and CDR2: MRHNA, SNTAGT. CDR3 length: 13 amino acids. CDR3 coding DNA: TGTGCCAGCAGTGAAGGACTAGGGGATGAGCAGTTCTTC. It encodes CASSEGLGDEQFF.

The chain is built from TRBV10-2 and TRBJ1-3, with D maybe TRBD1 (5 bases). The CDR3 spans 11 residues. Trimming cost V 7 bases and J 8 bases, with 9 bases left between them. Germline CDR1 and CDR2: WSHSY and SAAADI. The CDR3 bases are TGCGCCAGCAACCAGGGAGACACCATATATTTT. Translating it yields CASNQGDTIYF.

V is TRBV27 and J is TRBJ2-2, with TRBD1 identical over 7 bases. CDR3 size: 16 residues. Germline V gene sequence: CDR1 MNHEY, CDR2 SMNVEV (reference sequence). V shed 3 bases, J shed 7 bases, and the junction held 11 bases outside the gene matches. The CDR3 nucleotides read TGTGCCAGCAGTTTGGAGACAGGGTTCATCGTCGGGGAGCTGTTTTTT. Its translation: CASSLETGFIVGELFF.

Relative to its sample, this clone is medium-sized. The chain carries TRBV2 and TRBJ2-7, with TRBD2 matching over 8 bases. Trimming cost V 6 bases and J 4 bases; bases outside gene matches: 14. CDR3 size: 16 residues. CDR1 SNHLY and CDR2 FYNNEI come from the germline V gene. This CDR3 is CASRRLATQQGYEQYF. Here the CDR3 DNA reads TGTGCCAGCAGGCGACTAGCGACCCAGCAGGGGTACGAGCAGTACTTC.

The rearrangement joins TRBV28 to TRBJ1-1; D possibly corresponds to TRBD1 (6 bases). V shed 8 bases and J shed 0 bases, with 16 bases lying between them. Per the germline V gene, CDR1 is MDHEN and CDR2 is SYDVKM. There are 15 residues in the CDR3. In DNA, the CDR3 is TGTGCCAGCGGGGGGGGCAGTAACATGAACACTGAAGCTTTCTTT. Its translation is CASGGGSNMNTEAFF.

This sequence joins TRBV11-2 and TRBJ2-5; 14 bases line up with TRBD2. The CDR3 is 19 amino acids. With 4 bases clipped from V and 3 bases from J, the junction kept 13 bases outside the gene matches. Germline V gives CDR1 SGHAT, CDR2 FQNNGV. The CDR3 protein is CASSSMGLAGAPGKETQYF. CDR3 DNA: TGTGCCAGCAGCTCAATGGGACTAGCGGGAGCCCCGGGGAAAGAGACCCAGTACTTC.

This chain links TRBV11-3 with TRBJ2-7; 11 bases align to TRBD2. The CDR3 covers 13 residues. Germline-derived CDR1 and CDR2 are SGHNT and YENEEA. V lost 5 bases and J lost 3; bases outside the gene matches: 0. CDR3 residues: CASSGLAGYEQYF. The CDR3 nucleotides read TGTGCCAGCAGCGGACTAGCGGGCTACGAGCAGTACTTC.

J is TRBJ2-7 and V is TRBV6-1; D might be TRBD1 (6 bases). V was shortened by 7 bases and J by 5 bases, with 18 bases between the two germline ends. The germline gives CDR1 MNHNS, CDR2 SASEGT. The CDR3 has 14 residues. This chain's CDR3 is CASTPPGTGHEQYF. CDR3 bases: TGTGCCAGCACCCCTCCCGGAACAGGGCACGAGCAGTACTTC.